The clone carrying this T cell receptor (beta chain) has a handful of counts. The record originates from a study of beta chain features in type 1 diabetes. Reverse transcribing all isolated RNA meant expressed TCRB transcripts were sequenced. Regulatory, naive and central memory T cell samples averaged approximately 3.8 million reads. TCRdb's copy holds only in-frame clones and misses some; the assay was immunoSEQ multiplex PCR. The data contain around 300,000 clones, approximately 9.9% of them singletons. The CDR3 is made up of 15 amino acids. CDR1 is LGHNA and CDR2 is YSLEER in the germline V gene. After removal of 1 base from V and 10 bases from J, the junction contained 9 bases not matched to a gene.

The receptor's source is a woman in her 30s in good health. The sample comprised naive CD4+ T cells from blood. The chain uses TRBV4-3 and TRBJ1-4, with 7 bases aligning to TRBD1. CDR3 in amino acids: CASSQATGIPGKLFF. CDR3 coding DNA: TGCGCCAGCAGCCAAGCGACAGGGATTCCCGGAAAACTGTTTTTT.